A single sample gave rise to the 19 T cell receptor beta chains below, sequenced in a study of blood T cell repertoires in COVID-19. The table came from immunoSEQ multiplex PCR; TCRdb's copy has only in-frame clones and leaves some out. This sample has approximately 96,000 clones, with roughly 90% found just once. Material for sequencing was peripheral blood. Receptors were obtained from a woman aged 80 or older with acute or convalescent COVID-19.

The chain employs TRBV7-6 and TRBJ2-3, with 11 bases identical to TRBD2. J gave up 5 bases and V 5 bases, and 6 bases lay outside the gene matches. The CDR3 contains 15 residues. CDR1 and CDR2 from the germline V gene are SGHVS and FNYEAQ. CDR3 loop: CASSTRLAGQDTQYF. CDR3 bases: TGTGCCAGCAGCACCCGACTAGCGGGGCAAGATACGCAGTATTTT. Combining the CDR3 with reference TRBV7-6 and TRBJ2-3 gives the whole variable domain GAGVSQSPRYKVTKRGQDVALRCDPISGHVSLYWYRQALGQGPEFLTYFNYEAQQDKSGLPNDRFSAERPEGSISTLTIQRTEQRDSAMYRCASSTRLAGQDTQYFGPGTRLTVL.

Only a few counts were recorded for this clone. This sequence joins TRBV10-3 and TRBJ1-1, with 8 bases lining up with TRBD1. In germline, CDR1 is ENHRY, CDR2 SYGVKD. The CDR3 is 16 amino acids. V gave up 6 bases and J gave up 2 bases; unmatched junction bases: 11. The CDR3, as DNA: TGTGCCATCAGGACCGGGACAGGCGAAAAAAACACTGAAGCTTTCTTT. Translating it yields CAIRTGTGEKNTEAFF.

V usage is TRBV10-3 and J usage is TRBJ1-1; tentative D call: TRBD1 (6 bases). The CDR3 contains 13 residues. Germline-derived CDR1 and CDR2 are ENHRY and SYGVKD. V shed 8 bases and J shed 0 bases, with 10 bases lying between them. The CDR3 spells CAIVDRVNTEAFF. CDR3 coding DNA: TGTGCCATCGTGGACAGAGTGAACACTGAAGCTTTCTTT.

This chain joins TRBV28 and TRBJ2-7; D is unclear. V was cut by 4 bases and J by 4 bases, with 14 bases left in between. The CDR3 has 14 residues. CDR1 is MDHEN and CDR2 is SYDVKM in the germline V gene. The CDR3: CASSSPARLYEQYF. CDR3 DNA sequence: TGTGCCAGCAGTTCCCCCGCCAGGTTGTACGAGCAGTACTTC.

The CDR3 sequence: CASSLYEGTEAFF. In DNA form, the CDR3 reads TGTGCCAGCAGCTTGTACGAGGGCACTGAAGCTTTCTTT. This rearrangement joins TRBV5-8 to TRBJ1-1; D not certain. Trimming left V 1 base short and J 4 bases short, with 8 bases between. Germline CDR1 and CDR2: SGHTS and YDEGEE. The CDR3 contains 13 residues.

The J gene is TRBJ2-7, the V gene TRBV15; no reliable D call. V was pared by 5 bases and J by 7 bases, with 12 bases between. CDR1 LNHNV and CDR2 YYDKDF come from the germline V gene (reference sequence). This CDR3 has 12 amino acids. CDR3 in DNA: TGTGCCACCAGCCAACCCGGTTGGGAGCAGTACTTC. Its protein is CATSQPGWEQYF.

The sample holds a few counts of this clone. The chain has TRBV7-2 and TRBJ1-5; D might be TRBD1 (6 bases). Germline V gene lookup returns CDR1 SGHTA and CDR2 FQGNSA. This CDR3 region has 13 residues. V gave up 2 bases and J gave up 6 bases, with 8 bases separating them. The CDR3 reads CASSLNRAQPQHF. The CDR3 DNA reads TGTGCCAGCAGCTTAAACAGGGCTCAGCCCCAGCATTTT.

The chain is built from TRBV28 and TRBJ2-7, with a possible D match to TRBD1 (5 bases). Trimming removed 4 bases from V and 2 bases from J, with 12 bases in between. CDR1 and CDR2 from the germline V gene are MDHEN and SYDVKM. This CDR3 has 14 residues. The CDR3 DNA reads TGTGCCAGCAGTTCCCCCGACAGAACCTACGAGCAGTACTTC. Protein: CASSSPDRTYEQYF.

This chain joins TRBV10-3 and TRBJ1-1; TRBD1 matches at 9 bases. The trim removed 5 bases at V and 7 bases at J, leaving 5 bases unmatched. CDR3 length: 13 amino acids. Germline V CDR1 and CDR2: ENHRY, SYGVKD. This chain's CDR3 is CAISLTGGGEAFF. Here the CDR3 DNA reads TGTGCCATCAGTTTGACAGGGGGGGGTGAAGCTTTCTTT.

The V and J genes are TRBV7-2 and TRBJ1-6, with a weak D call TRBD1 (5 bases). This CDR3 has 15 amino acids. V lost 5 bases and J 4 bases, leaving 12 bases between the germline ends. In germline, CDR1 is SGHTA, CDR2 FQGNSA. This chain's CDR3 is CASSPQQDYNSPLHF. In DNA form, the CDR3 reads TGTGCCAGCAGCCCGCAACAGGATTATAATTCACCCCTCCACTTT.

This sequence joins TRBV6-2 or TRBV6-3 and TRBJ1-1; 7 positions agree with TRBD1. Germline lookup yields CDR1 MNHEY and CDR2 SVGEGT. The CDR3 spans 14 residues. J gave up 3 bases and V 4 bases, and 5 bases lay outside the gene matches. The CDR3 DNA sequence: TGTGCCAGCAGTTTCGACAGGGAATACACTGAAGCTTTCTTT. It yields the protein CASSFDREYTEAFF.

CDR3 in amino acids: CASSQDWGRAGELFF. In nucleotides, the CDR3 is TGTGCCAGCAGCCAAGATTGGGGGCGGGCCGGGGAGCTGTTTTTT. V is TRBV4-2 and J is TRBJ2-2; D possibly corresponds to TRBD1 (6 bases). The V gene's germline CDR1 is LGHNA and CDR2 YNFKEQ. V was clipped by 0 bases and J by 6 bases, with 11 bases between them. The CDR3 is 15 amino acids.

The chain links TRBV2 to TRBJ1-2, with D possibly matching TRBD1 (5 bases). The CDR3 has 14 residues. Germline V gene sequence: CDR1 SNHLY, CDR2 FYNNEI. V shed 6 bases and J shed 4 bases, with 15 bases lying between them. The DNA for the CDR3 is TGTGCCAGCAGCGAATTCTGGGGACTCTATGGCTACACCTTC. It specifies CASSEFWGLYGYTF.

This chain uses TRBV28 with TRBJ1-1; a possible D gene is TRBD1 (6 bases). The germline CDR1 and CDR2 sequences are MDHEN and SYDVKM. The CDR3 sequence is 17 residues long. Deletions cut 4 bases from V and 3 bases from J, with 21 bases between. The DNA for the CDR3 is TGTGCCAGCAGTTCGCAGTTTCCCCAGGGGTACGACACTGAAGCTTTCTTT. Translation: CASSSQFPQGYDTEAFF.

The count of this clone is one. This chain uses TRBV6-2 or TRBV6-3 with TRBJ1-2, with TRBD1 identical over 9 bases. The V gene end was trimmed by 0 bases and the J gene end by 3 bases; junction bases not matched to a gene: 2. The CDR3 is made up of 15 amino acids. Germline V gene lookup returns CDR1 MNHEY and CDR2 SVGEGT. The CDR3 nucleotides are TGTGCCAGCAGTTACTCGTACAGGGGGCACTATGGCTACACCTTC. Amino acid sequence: CASSYSYRGHYGYTF.

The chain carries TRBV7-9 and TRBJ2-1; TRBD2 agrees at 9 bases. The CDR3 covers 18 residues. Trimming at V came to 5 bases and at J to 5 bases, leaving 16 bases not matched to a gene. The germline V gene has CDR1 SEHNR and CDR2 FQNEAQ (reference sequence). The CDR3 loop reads CASSPPGLAGERNNEQFF. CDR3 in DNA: TGTGCCAGCAGCCCTCCAGGGTTAGCGGGAGAAAGGAACAATGAGCAGTTCTTC.

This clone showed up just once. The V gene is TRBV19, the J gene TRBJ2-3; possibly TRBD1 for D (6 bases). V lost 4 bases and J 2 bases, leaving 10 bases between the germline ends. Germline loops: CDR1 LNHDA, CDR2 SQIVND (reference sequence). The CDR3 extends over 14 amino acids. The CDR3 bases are TGTGCCAGTAGTACAGGGGTTTTCACAGATACGCAGTATTTT. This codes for CASSTGVFTDTQYF.

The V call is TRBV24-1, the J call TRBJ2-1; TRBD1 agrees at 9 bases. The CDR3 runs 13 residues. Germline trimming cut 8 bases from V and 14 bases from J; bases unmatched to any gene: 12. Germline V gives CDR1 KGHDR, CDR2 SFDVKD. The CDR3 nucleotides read TGTGCCACCACCGACAGGGGTACAGGGGGCAAGTTCTTC. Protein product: CATTDRGTGGKFF.

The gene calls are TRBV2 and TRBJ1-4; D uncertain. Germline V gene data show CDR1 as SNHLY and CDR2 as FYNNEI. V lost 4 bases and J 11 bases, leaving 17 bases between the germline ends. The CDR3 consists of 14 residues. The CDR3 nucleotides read TGTGCCAGCAGTGGGGCACTCACCCTTAGGAAACTGTTTTTT. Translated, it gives CASSGALTLRKLFF.